A single count supports the clone carrying this TCR beta chain. The data were taken from a study of T cell responses to AZD1222 COVID-19 vaccine. V was pared by 3 bases and J by 2 bases, with 9 bases between. The CDR3 loop spans 14 amino acids. The germline V gene encodes CDR1 MNHEY and CDR2 SMNVEV (reference sequence). Libraries were prepared by immunoSEQ multiplex PCR; TCRdb keeps only in-frame clonotypes and omits some of them. The sample consists of approximately 81,000 clones, 83% of them appearing once. The J gene is TRBJ2-3, the V gene TRBV27, with a weak D call TRBD1 (6 bases). Sequenced material: peripheral blood, taken 28 days after the second AZD1222 dose. The source is an adult who received the AZD1222 COVID-19 vaccine. For the CDR3, the DNA is TGTGCCAGCAGTTTGGGGACAAACACAGATACGCAGTATTTT. Translated: CASSLGTNTDTQYF.